The 7 T cell receptor beta chains below were found in one sample sequenced in a study of human T cells and chemical hapten exposure. Described time point: patch test 1, 2 weeks after DPC sensitization. Treatment here: therapeutic diphenylcyclopropenone sensitization with weekly scalp DPC. TCRdb reprocessed the RACE reads with MiXCR, giving one entry per CDR3 protein. Among 79,000 or so distinct CDR3 sequences listed, approximately 10% were seen once. The sample was whole blood, taken in connection with sensitization to the hapten diphenylcyclopropenone (DPC). The receptor source for this set is a woman aged 45 to 65 with alopecia areata. Some clones in this sample may be carry-over from other donors' samples.

This clonotype came up a few times. One junction end does not reproduce the germline sequence, and a read error may be involved. J is TRBJ2-6 and V is TRBV29-1, with 10 bases fitting TRBD1. Germline V gene data show CDR1 as SQVTM and CDR2 as ANQGSEA. This CDR3 is built from 12 residues. CDR3 coding DNA: TGCAGCGCCGGGACAGGGGTCAACGTCCTGACTTTC. Its translation: CSAGTGVNVLTF.

This clonotype was seen a few times. V is TRBV5-6 and J is TRBJ1-2; D remains unclear. Germline V gene lookup returns CDR1 SGHDT and CDR2 YYEEEE. CDR3 size: 13 residues. Trimming cost V 1 base and J 8 bases, with 12 bases left between them. The CDR3, as DNA: TGTGCCAGCAGCTTGCGAGGGATAAGCGGCTACACCTTC. Protein: CASSLRGISGYTF.

This clonotype was seen a few times. The rearrangement joins TRBV24-1 to TRBJ1-2, with D tentatively TRBD1 (5 bases). The CDR3 extends over 13 amino acids. V shed 2 bases and J shed 7 bases, with 10 bases lying between them. Germline V gene data show CDR1 as KGHDR and CDR2 as SFDVKD. CDR3 sequence (DNA): TGTGCCACCAGTGATTGGGGACCGTCTGGCTACACCTTC. This encodes CATSDWGPSGYTF.

The chain combines TRBV19 with TRBJ1-5, with 7 bases that match TRBD1. There are 15 residues in the CDR3. J was trimmed by 5 bases and V by 7 bases; bases with no gene match: 11. CDR1 and CDR2 (germline): LNHDA, SQIVND (reference sequence). This chain's CDR3 is CASTLYRGGDQPQHF. As DNA, the CDR3 is TGTGCCAGTACCCTATACAGGGGAGGGGATCAGCCCCAGCATTTT.

The chain is built from TRBV4-2 and TRBJ2-4; possibly TRBD2 for D (6 bases). In germline, CDR1 is LGHNA, CDR2 YNFKEQ. The CDR3 loop spans 17 amino acids. The V end lost 0 bases, the J end lost 3 bases, and 15 bases lay between the germline ends. CDR3 in amino acids: CASSQDGAGRIKNIQYF. The DNA for the CDR3 is TGTGCCAGCAGCCAAGATGGGGCAGGGAGGATCAAAAACATTCAGTACTTC.

The chain carries TRBV11-3 and TRBJ1-2; TRBD1 might be the D (6 bases). Between the trimmed V and J ends, which lost 0 bases and 11 bases, there was a span of 16 bases. This CDR3 contains 14 residues. CDR1 is SGHNT, CDR2 YENEEA, per germline. This chain's CDR3 is CASSLDPVAGEYTF. The DNA for the CDR3 is TGTGCCAGCAGCTTAGATCCCGTCGCAGGGGAGTACACCTTC.

The chain couples TRBV19 to TRBJ1-5; 7 nucleotides match TRBD1. This CDR3 is built from 15 residues. CDR1 and CDR2 from the germline V gene are LNHDA and SQIVND (reference sequence). Trimming took 4 bases from V and 2 from J; bases not matched to a gene: 5. CDR3 nucleotide sequence: TGTGCCAGTAGTAGAGACAGGGTCGGCAATCAGCCCCAGCATTTT. It encodes CASSRDRVGNQPQHF.